The source of this T cell receptor (beta chain) is a study of cytomegalovirus exposure and HLA in healthy donors. Study-wide findings and caveats: Only CMV serostatus was available as immune exposure information. In a later analysis, approximately 15,000 TCR beta sequences were associated with HLA alleles at 0.05 false discovery rate.

This clone has more than one count but fewer than ten. As yet, its antigen is unknown. PCR employed 60 Vbeta and 13 Jbeta primers. The table came from immunoSEQ multiplex PCR; TCRdb's copy has only in-frame clones and leaves some out. The repertoire holds roughly 190,000 clones, 80% to 90% seen once, with over 1% in the top ten. J lost 0 bases, V lost 7 bases, and 2 bases had no gene match. Germline assignment: CDR1 SNHLY and CDR2 FYNNEI. The CDR3 totals 14 residues. The TCR originated in a young man in good health and CMV-seronegative. The sequenced material came from PBMCs. The chain links TRBV2 to TRBJ2-2; 7 bases are a match to TRBD1. CDR3 DNA: TGTGCCAGCACCGGGACAGCGAACACCGGGGAGCTGTTTTTT. It encodes CASTGTANTGELFF.